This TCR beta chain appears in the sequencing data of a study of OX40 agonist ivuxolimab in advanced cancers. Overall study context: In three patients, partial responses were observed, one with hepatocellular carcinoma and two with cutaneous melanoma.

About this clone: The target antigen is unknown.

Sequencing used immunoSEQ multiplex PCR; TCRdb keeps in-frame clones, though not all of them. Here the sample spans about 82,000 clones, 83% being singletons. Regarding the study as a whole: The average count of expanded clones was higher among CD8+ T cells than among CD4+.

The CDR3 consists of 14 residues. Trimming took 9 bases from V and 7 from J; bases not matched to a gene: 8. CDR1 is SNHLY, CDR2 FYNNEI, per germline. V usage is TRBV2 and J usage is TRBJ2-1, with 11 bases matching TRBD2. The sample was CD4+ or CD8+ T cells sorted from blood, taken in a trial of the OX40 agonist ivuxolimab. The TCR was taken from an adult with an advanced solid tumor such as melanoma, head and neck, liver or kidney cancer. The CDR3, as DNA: TGTGCCAGTGTGTTAGCGGGGGGGCCTAATGAGCAGTTCTTC. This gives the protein CASVLAGGPNEQFF.